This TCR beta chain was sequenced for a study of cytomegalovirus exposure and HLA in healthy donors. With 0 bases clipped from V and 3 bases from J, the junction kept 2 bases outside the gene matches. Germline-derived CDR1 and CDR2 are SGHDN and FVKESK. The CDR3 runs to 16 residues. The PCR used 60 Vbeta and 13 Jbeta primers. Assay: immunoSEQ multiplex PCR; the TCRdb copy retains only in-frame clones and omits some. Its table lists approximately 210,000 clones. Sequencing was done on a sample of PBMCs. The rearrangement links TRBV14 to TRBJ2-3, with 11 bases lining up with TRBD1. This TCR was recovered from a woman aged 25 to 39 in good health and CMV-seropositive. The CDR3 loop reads CASSQEWDRGTDTQYF. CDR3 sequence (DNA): TGTGCCAGCAGCCAAGAATGGGACAGGGGGACAGATACGCAGTATTTT.